The 21 T cell receptor beta chains listed next were all sequenced from one sample in a study of tissue T cells after allogeneic stem cell transplantation. The data were produced by immunoSEQ multiplex PCR, yet TCRdb's version contains in-frame clones alone and is incomplete. The top ten clones hold roughly 24% of a sample with over 3,000 clones, less than 80% of them seen once. Adult allogeneic hematopoietic cell transplant recipients with steroid-refractory graft-versus-host disease were prospectively enrolled for research autopsy. The sample was small intestine tissue, taken at autopsy. The receptors stem from a male patient aged 60 or older with steroid-refractory graft-versus-host disease after an allogeneic stem cell transplant. Among the T cells, some may be from the graft donor.

The chain joins TRBV9 to TRBJ2-3; 10 bases fit TRBD2. The germline V gene has CDR1 SGDLS and CDR2 YYNGEE. V dropped 1 base and J dropped 3; count of bases not matched to a gene: 5. The CDR3 covers 16 residues. CDR3 protein: CASSVFSGGQTDTQYF. The CDR3 DNA reads as TGTGCCAGCAGCGTATTTAGCGGGGGGCAAACAGATACGCAGTATTTT.

The chain has TRBV9 and TRBJ1-2; D uncertain. The germline CDR1 and CDR2 sequences are SGDLS and YYNGEE. The CDR3 has 13 amino acids. V was clipped by 1 base and J by 4 bases, with 8 bases between them. This CDR3 reads CASSVSQFYGYTF. CDR3 coding DNA: TGTGCCAGCAGCGTATCACAGTTCTATGGCTACACCTTC. Drawing the rest from reference TRBV9 and TRBJ1-2, the complete variable domain is DSGVTQTPKHLITATGQRVTLRCSPRSGDLSVYWYQQSLDQGLQFLIQYYNGEERAKGNILERFSAQQFPDLHSELNLSSLELGDSALYFCASSVSQFYGYTFGSGTRLTVV.

The chain uses TRBV7-2 and TRBJ1-1; D gene unclear. V lost 2 bases, J lost 4 bases, and 11 bases lay in between. The CDR3 spans 14 residues. Per germline, CDR1 SGHTA and CDR2 FQGNSA. Written as DNA, the CDR3 is TGTGCCAGCAGCTTAAGGGAAGATGGCACTGAAGCTTTCTTT. Protein sequence: CASSLREDGTEAFF.

The rearrangement uses TRBV10-2 and TRBJ2-2; TRBD1 agrees at 7 bases. The V and J ends lost 4 bases and 0 bases, in that order; junction bases with no gene match: 2. This CDR3 region has 15 residues. Germline V gene sequence: CDR1 WSHSY, CDR2 SAAADI. The CDR3 loop reads CASSAGTANTGELFF. CDR3 DNA: TGCGCCAGCAGTGCCGGGACAGCGAACACCGGGGAGCTGTTTTTT.

This clone was recorded a few times. The J gene is TRBJ1-2, the V gene TRBV12-3 or TRBV12-4; weak D call: TRBD1 (5 bases). Trimming removed 5 bases at V and 5 bases at J, with 9 bases between. The CDR3 covers 12 residues. DNA of the CDR3: TGTGCCAGCAGTACGACAGTATATGGCTACACCTTC. Amino acid sequence: CASSTTVYGYTF.

This chain uses TRBV15 with TRBJ2-2; TRBD2 matches 7 bases. Trimming took 0 bases from V and 5 from J; bases not matched to a gene: 0. CDR1 and CDR2 from the germline V gene are LNHNV and YYDKDF (reference sequence). CDR3 length: 14 residues. The CDR3 DNA follows: TGTGCCACCAGCAGAGAGGGAGGGACCGGGGAGCTGTTTTTT. Translating it yields CATSREGGTGELFF.

The CDR3 region is CASSADRGRNQPQHF. DNA of the CDR3: TGTGCCAGCAGTGCTGACAGGGGGCGGAATCAGCCCCAGCATTTT. The J gene is TRBJ1-5, the V gene TRBV2, with 10 bases aligning to TRBD1. The germline CDR1 and CDR2 sequences are SNHLY and FYNNEI. J was trimmed by 4 bases and V by 4 bases; bases with no gene match: 4. The CDR3 totals 15 residues.

The rearrangement joins TRBV18 to TRBJ1-5; no clear D gene. The V end lost 4 bases, the J end lost 13 bases, and 17 bases lay between the germline ends. The CDR3 has 13 residues. CDR1 is KGHSH, CDR2 LQKENI, per germline. In nucleotides, the CDR3 is TGTGCCAGCTCACTCAGTGACACCCGGTCTCAGCATTTT. It encodes CASSLSDTRSQHF.

CDR3 loop: CASRQMPGETQYF. CDR3 nucleotide sequence: TGTGCCAGCAGGCAAATGCCCGGGGAGACCCAGTACTTC. The chain is built from TRBV27 and TRBJ2-5; no clear D. V gave up 6 bases and J gave up 5 bases, with 13 bases separating them. Germline assignment: CDR1 MNHEY and CDR2 SMNVEV (reference sequence). CDR3 size: 13 residues.

DNA for the CDR3: TGTGCCAGCAGCTTAGTTTTTCAGGGCATAGGGGCTAACTATGGCTACACCTTC. Amino acids: CASSLVFQGIGANYGYTF. The chain combines TRBV7-8 with TRBJ1-2, with D possibly matching TRBD1 (5 bases). Trimming took off 1 base at V and 0 bases at J, with 18 bases between the two ends. The CDR3 totals 18 residues. The germline V gene encodes CDR1 SGHVS and CDR2 FQNEAQ.

This sequence joins TRBV5-1 and TRBJ2-7; D perhaps matches TRBD1 (5 bases). The CDR3 is 13 residues long. Germline assignment: CDR1 SGHRS and CDR2 YFSETQ. Trimming pared 2 bases from V and 2 bases from J, leaving 8 bases between. CDR3 DNA sequence: TGCGCCAGCAGCTTATCCAGGGCCTACGAGCAGTACTTC. This gives the protein CASSLSRAYEQYF.

This chain uses TRBV6-2 or TRBV6-3 with TRBJ2-2; the D is unclear. V dropped 5 bases and J dropped 7 bases, with 11 bases sitting between them. There are 13 residues in the CDR3. The germline V gene has CDR1 MNHEY and CDR2 SVGEGT. The CDR3 loop is CASSVDILGELFF. In nucleotides, the CDR3 is TGTGCCAGCAGTGTAGACATCCTCGGGGAGCTGTTTTTT.

The rearrangement uses TRBV5-1 and TRBJ1-1; weak D call: TRBD1 (5 bases). Per germline, CDR1 SGHRS and CDR2 YFSETQ. The V end was cut by 1 base, the J end by 1 base, with 14 bases between. The CDR3 runs 16 residues. CDR3 bases: TGCGCCAGCAGCTTGACCCCCGGCGGGGCGAACACTGAAGCTTTCTTT. Its protein is CASSLTPGGANTEAFF.

The chain is built from TRBV24-1 and TRBJ1-2; 10 bases are a match to TRBD1. The germline V gene encodes CDR1 KGHDR and CDR2 SFDVKD. The CDR3 consists of 15 residues. With V trimmed by 3 bases and J by 5 bases, 5 bases remained unmatched. The CDR3 spells CATSDRQGARYGYTF. CDR3 in DNA: TGTGCCACCAGTGATCGACAGGGGGCGAGGTATGGCTACACCTTC.

The chain joins TRBV12-3 or TRBV12-4 to TRBJ2-5; TRBD1 matches 8 bases. This CDR3 contains 13 residues. The V and J ends lost 6 bases and 5 bases, in that order; junction bases with no gene match: 5. The chain's CDR3 is CASSTGGWETQYF. The CDR3 nucleotides are TGTGCCAGCAGCACAGGGGGGTGGGAGACCCAGTACTTC.

A note on this clone: The same CDR3 is also encoded by other DNA sequences in this sample. V is TRBV12-3 or TRBV12-4 and J is TRBJ2-7; TRBD2 matches at 7 bases. The junction had 2 bases not matched to a gene; V was cut back by 6 bases and J by 3 bases. CDR3 length: 12 amino acids. The CDR3 protein is CASSPGGYEQYF. CDR3 DNA: TGTGCCAGCAGCCCGGGGGGCTACGAGCAGTACTTC.

V is TRBV27 and J is TRBJ2-2, with D perhaps matching TRBD1 (6 bases). This CDR3 contains 14 residues. Trimming removed 8 bases from V and 3 bases from J, with 13 bases in between. Germline V CDR1 and CDR2: MNHEY, SMNVEV (reference sequence). The CDR3 loop is CASSKAGDTGELFF. The CDR3 region has the DNA TGTGCCAGCTCTAAGGCAGGGGACACCGGGGAGCTGTTTTTT.

This chain joins TRBV9 and TRBJ2-3, with 11 bases aligning to TRBD2. The V segment lost 2 bases and the J segment 4 bases; nucleotides outside the gene matches: 3. From germline, CDR1 is SGDLS and CDR2 YYNGEE. The length of the CDR3 is 15 residues. CDR3 sequence reads: CASSVSGGASDTQYF. The CDR3 nucleotides are TGTGCCAGCAGCGTTAGCGGGGGGGCCTCAGATACGCAGTATTTT. The full variable domain, rest sourced from reference TRBV9 and TRBJ2-3, is DSGVTQTPKHLITATGQRVTLRCSPRSGDLSVYWYQQSLDQGLQFLIQYYNGEERAKGNILERFSAQQFPDLHSELNLSSLELGDSALYFCASSVSGGASDTQYFGPGTRLTVL.

The CDR3 DNA reads TGTGCCAGCAGTTTACAGGGGATGAACACTGAAGCTTTCTTT. It specifies CASSLQGMNTEAFF. This chain connects TRBV7-9 to TRBJ1-1; 7 nucleotides match TRBD1. Trimming cost V 6 bases and J 0 bases; bases outside gene matches: 4. Germline CDR1 reads SEHNR; CDR2 reads FQNEAQ (reference sequence). CDR3 length equals 14 residues.

The rearrangement joins TRBV5-4 to TRBJ2-5; TRBD2 matches 7 bases. Per the germline V gene, CDR1 is SGHNT and CDR2 is YYREEE (reference sequence). The CDR3 runs 13 residues. Trimming cost V 7 bases and J 2 bases; bases outside gene matches: 5. The CDR3 region is CASSGEGQETQYF. CDR3 DNA sequence: TGTGCCAGCTCCGGGGAGGGGCAAGAGACCCAGTACTTC. Full variable domain (rest looked up from reference TRBV5-4 and TRBJ2-5): ETGVTQSPTHLIKTRGQQVTLRCSSQSGHNTVSWYQQALGQGPQFIFQYYREEENGRGNFPPRFSGLQFPNYSSELNVNALELDDSALYLCASSGEGQETQYFGPGTRLLVL.

V usage is TRBV7-8 and J usage is TRBJ2-3; 12 bases map to TRBD1. V shed 3 bases, J shed 6 bases, and the junction held 7 bases outside the gene matches. The CDR3 has 16 residues. The germline CDR1 and CDR2 sequences are SGHVS and FQNEAQ. This CDR3 is CASSFSGTGGDDTQYF. CDR3 coding DNA: TGTGCCAGCAGCTTTAGTGGGACAGGGGGCGATGATACGCAGTATTTT. The full variable domain, its missing parts supplied by reference TRBV7-8 and TRBJ2-3, is GAGVSQSPRYKVAKRGQDVALRCDPISGHVSLFWYQQALGQGPEFLTYFQNEAQLDKSGLPSDRFFAERPEGSVSTLKIQRTQQEDSAVYLCASSFSGTGGDDTQYFGPGTRLTVL.